These 17 T cell receptor beta chains were all obtained from the same sample, sequenced in a study of tumor-infiltrating lymphocytes in primary liver carcinoma. Unsorted bulk tissue of about 17-32 mg yielded co-extracted RNA and DNA. A constant-region primer primed TCR beta cDNA synthesis from about 550 ng of total RNA. Libraries of TCR beta came from three nested multiplex PCR rounds with slightly modified ARM-PCR. The first two PCR rounds used TRBV1-TRBV30 forward primers with a C-beta reverse primer, about 10 cycles each. A single record per CDR3 protein comes from TCRdb applying MiXCR to the multiplex PCR reads. The sample records 90,000 to 150,000 distinct CDR3 sequences, less than 75% being singletons. The sample comprised tumor-adjacent normal liver tissue. The source of these receptors is a woman aged 55-69 years with primary liver carcinoma and hepatitis B virus infection.

The chain employs TRBV2 and TRBJ2-7; D gene uncertain. The V end was cut by 4 bases, the J end by 3 bases, with 10 bases between. This CDR3 is built from 13 residues. Germline V CDR1 and CDR2: SNHLY, FYNNEI. The CDR3 sequence is CASSVRPNYEQYF. CDR3 in DNA: TGTGCCAGCAGTGTTAGGCCAAACTACGAGCAGTACTTC.

The chain joins TRBV11-2 to TRBJ2-7, with D possibly being TRBD2 (7 bases). This CDR3 contains 13 residues. Germline CDR1 and CDR2: SGHAT and FQNNGV. CDR3: CNSSPGGPYEQYF. CDR3 nucleotide sequence: TGTAACAGCAGCCCCGGGGGGCCCTACGAGCAGTACTTC.

A note on this clonotype: The junction and the germline gene differ at one end; a read error may be behind it. The rearrangement links TRBV5-5 to TRBJ1-5, with D perhaps TRBD1 (5 bases). The germline CDR1 and CDR2 sequences are SGHKS and YYEKEE (reference sequence). The CDR3 runs 17 residues. The CDR3 region is CASSWGRAVRSNQSQHF. The CDR3 DNA reads as TGTGCCAGCAGCTGGGGCAGGGCGGTGCGGAGCAATCAGTCCCAGCATTTC.

The table lists this clonotype with a few counts. The chain carries TRBV29-1 and TRBJ2-2; 11 positions match TRBD2. Losses at the gene ends were 6 bases for V and 9 bases for J; bases not matched to a gene: 15. The CDR3 contains 16 residues. Germline loops: CDR1 SQVTM, CDR2 ANQGSEA. The CDR3, as DNA: TGCAGCGTCCCGGGGCTAGCGGGAGGAGGGACCAGGGAGCTGTTTTTT. Translation gives CSVPGLAGGGTRELFF.

The table lists this clonotype with many counts. This rearrangement joins TRBV7-8 to TRBJ2-3; the D gene is possibly TRBD1 (5 bases). Trimming pared 5 bases from V and 3 bases from J, leaving 18 bases between. The CDR3 is made up of 16 amino acids. CDR1 SGHVS and CDR2 FQNEAQ come from the germline V gene. CDR3 loop: CASSLQVSIGTDTQYF. The DNA for the CDR3 is TGTGCCAGCAGCCTACAGGTCTCAATCGGGACAGATACGCAGTATTTT.

The chain combines TRBV7-3 with TRBJ1-1; tentative D call: TRBD1 (5 bases). The V and J ends lost 1 base and 4 bases respectively, with 10 bases between them. Germline CDR1 and CDR2: SGHTA and FQGTGA. The CDR3 runs 14 residues. The CDR3 region is CASSLNGAGTEAFF. CDR3 DNA: TGTGCCAGCAGCTTAAACGGGGCTGGCACTGAAGCTTTCTTT.

Turning to this clonotype: One end of the junction is discordant with germline, which a read error may explain. The V gene is TRBV5-6, the J gene TRBJ2-3; a weak D match, TRBD1 (5 bases). Per the germline V gene, CDR1 is SGHDT and CDR2 is YYEEEE. This CDR3 region has 13 residues. Here the CDR3 reads CGSSRVNTDTQYF. The CDR3 nucleotides are TGTGGCAGCAGCAGGGTGAACACAGATACGCAATATTTT.

This clonotype occurred a few times. A clone one base away is much larger, so this may be a read error. This chain uses TRBV4-2 with TRBJ2-3; either TRBD1 or TRBD2 may fit D (5 bases each). V lost 3 bases to trimming and J lost 1 base, with 17 bases between them. The germline V gene has CDR1 LGHNA and CDR2 YNFKEQ. The CDR3 runs 17 residues. The CDR3 DNA reads as TGTGCCAGCAGCCAGTCGGGTGGGGGAGCAGGCACAGATACGCAGTATTTT. Translated, it gives CASSQSGGGAGTDTQYF.

With respect to this clonotype: The junction does not match germline at one end; this may be a read error. The CDR3 nucleotides read TGTACCATCAGCTGGGACAGGGATTACGAGCAGTACTTC. Translated, it gives CTISWDRDYEQYF. The chain combines TRBV10-3 with TRBJ2-7, with TRBD1 identical over 9 bases. From germline, CDR1 is ENHRY and CDR2 SYGVKD. The CDR3 runs to 13 residues.

The chain has TRBV28 and TRBJ1-1; D perhaps matches TRBD1 (6 bases). The CDR3 is made up of 15 amino acids. V lost 6 bases, J lost 12 bases, and 26 bases lay in between. Germline V gene data show CDR1 as MDHEN and CDR2 as SYDVKM. CDR3 in amino acids: CASSSKWGLRTSTFF. The CDR3 nucleotides read TGTGCCAGCAGCTCCAAGTGGGGGCTGCGCACCTCGACTTTCTTT.

The V and J genes are TRBV29-1 and TRBJ1-2; 10 nucleotides agree with TRBD1. There are 14 residues in the CDR3. Germline CDR1 is SQVTM and CDR2 is ANQGSEA. The ends lost 7 bases at V and 10 bases at J; junction bases unmatched: 15. The CDR3 loop is CSAWEQGQGTSYTF. The CDR3 DNA reads TGCAGCGCTTGGGAGCAGGGACAGGGGACCTCCTACACCTTC.

This clonotype was seen a single time. This CDR3 is missing its conserved last phenylalanine or tryptophan, likely due to a read error. V gene TRBV6-1 combines with J gene TRBJ1-4, with TRBD1 as a possible D gene (6 bases). The CDR3 extends over 15 amino acids. With 6 bases removed from V and 4 bases from J, the gap between germline ends came to 15 bases. Germline V gene sequence: CDR1 MNHNS, CDR2 SASEGT. CDR3 amino acids: CASRDGQSGNEKLFY. The CDR3 DNA sequence: TGTGCCAGCAGAGACGGACAGAGTGGTAATGAAAAACTGTTTTAT.

Regarding this clonotype: A much larger clone is a single base away; this may be a read error. The chain couples TRBV5-1 to TRBJ1-4, with a possible D match to TRBD1 (6 bases). This CDR3 is 17 amino acids long. Per germline, CDR1 SGHRS and CDR2 YFSETQ. As DNA, the CDR3 is TGCGCCAGCAGCTTGGGAACATTACAGGGCCGGAATGGAAAACTGTTTTTT. Translated: CASSLGTLQGRNGKLFF.

Ten or more counts support this clonotype. The chain couples TRBV6-6 to TRBJ1-6; 7 bases agree with TRBD1. The V segment lost 3 bases and the J segment 7 bases; nucleotides outside the gene matches: 6. The CDR3 has 15 amino acids. The germline V gene encodes CDR1 MNHNY and CDR2 SVGAGI (reference sequence). The CDR3 here is CASSYQQGPNSPLHF. The CDR3, as DNA: TGTGCCAGCAGTTATCAACAGGGGCCGAATTCACCCCTCCACTTT.

For this clonotype: Here the CDR3 omits its conserved ending phenylalanine or tryptophan, so a read error is the likely source. This chain joins TRBV12-3 or TRBV12-4 and TRBJ2-7; 8 bases map to TRBD2. The CDR3 runs 15 residues. CDR3 residues: CANSLGVGRANEQYL. The CDR3 bases are TGTGCCAACAGTTTAGGAGTCGGGAGGGCCAACGAGCAGTACTTG.

The chain links TRBV29-1 to TRBJ1-4, with D hard to call. Germline lookup yields CDR1 SQVTM and CDR2 ANQGSEA. The CDR3 has 12 residues. The germline V and J ends were trimmed by 7 bases and 8 bases, with 14 bases remaining between them. The CDR3 bases are TGCAGCGCTGGGAGCGTCGACGAAAAACTGTTTTTT. It is translated as CSAGSVDEKLFF.

Notes on this clonotype: A much larger clone is a single base away; this may be a read error. CDR3 sequence: CASTPYGTDYGYTF. The CDR3, as DNA: TGTGCCAGCACCCCCTATGGAACTGACTATGGCTACACCTTC. The V call is TRBV28, the J call TRBJ1-2; D gene unclear. This CDR3 contains 14 residues. Trimming left V 7 bases short and J 3 bases short, with 15 bases between. CDR1 is MDHEN, CDR2 SYDVKM, per germline.